This TCR beta chain was sequenced during a study of Graves' ophthalmopathy and Graves' hyperthyroidism. Ten or more counts support this clonotype. RNA transcripts yielded amplified TCR beta CDR3 regions. Scientists carried out first-round RT-PCR using HTBI primers and then a second-round multiplex PCR. Via MiXCR, TCRdb re-called the multiplex PCR reads, giving one row per CDR3 protein. Here the sample spans 200,000 to 250,000 distinct CDR3 sequences, about 22% being singletons. In donors with ophthalmopathy, activity was moderate-to-severe, with CAS ≥3, NOSPECS ≥4 and duration under 3 months. The germline gives CDR1 DFQATT, CDR2 SNEGSKA (reference sequence). Deletions cut 3 bases from V and 3 bases from J, with 12 bases between. CDR3 length: 13 amino acids.

The chain carries TRBV20-1 and TRBJ2-7, with D perhaps TRBD1 or TRBD2 (5 bases each). The sequence was obtained from a woman aged 50 to 65 with Graves' ophthalmopathy. Material: peripheral blood. The chain's CDR3 is CSAREDMRYEQYF. Here the CDR3 DNA reads TGCAGTGCTAGGGAGGACATGCGCTACGAGCAGTACTTC.